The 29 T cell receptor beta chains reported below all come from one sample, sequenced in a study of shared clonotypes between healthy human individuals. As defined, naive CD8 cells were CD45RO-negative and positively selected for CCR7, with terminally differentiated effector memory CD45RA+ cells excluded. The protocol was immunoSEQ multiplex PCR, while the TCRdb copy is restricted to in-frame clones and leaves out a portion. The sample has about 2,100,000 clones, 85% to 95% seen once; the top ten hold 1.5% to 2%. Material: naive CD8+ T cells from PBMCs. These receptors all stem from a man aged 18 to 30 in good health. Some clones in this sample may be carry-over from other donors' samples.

The CDR3 DNA sequence: TGTGCCAGCAGTGGGGACAGCGGGAGGACCCAGTACTTC. Translation: CASSGDSGRTQYF. J is TRBJ2-5 and V is TRBV28, with D maybe TRBD2 (8 bases). V was cut by 5 bases and J by 7 bases, with 14 bases left in between. The CDR3 runs to 13 residues. Germline CDR1 reads MDHEN; CDR2 reads SYDVKM.

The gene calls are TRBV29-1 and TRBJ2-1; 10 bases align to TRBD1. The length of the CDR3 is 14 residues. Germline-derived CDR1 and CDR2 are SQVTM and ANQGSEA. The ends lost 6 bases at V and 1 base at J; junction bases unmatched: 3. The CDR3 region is CSVRTGGSYNEQFF. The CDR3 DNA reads TGCAGCGTAAGGACAGGGGGTTCCTACAATGAGCAGTTCTTC.

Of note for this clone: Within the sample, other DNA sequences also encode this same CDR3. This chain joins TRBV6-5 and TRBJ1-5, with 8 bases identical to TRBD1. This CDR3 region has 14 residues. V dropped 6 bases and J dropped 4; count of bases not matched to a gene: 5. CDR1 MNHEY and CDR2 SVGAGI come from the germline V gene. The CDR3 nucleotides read TGTGCCAGCAGCCCCGGACAGGGTAATCAGCCCCAGCATTTT. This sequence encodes CASSPGQGNQPQHF.

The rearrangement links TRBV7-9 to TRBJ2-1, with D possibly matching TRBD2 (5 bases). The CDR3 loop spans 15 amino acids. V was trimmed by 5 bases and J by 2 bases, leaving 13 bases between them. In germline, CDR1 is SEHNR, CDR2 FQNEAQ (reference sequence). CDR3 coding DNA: TGTGCCAGCAGCGACGGACTTCCACCCTACAATGAGCAGTTCTTC. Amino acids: CASSDGLPPYNEQFF.

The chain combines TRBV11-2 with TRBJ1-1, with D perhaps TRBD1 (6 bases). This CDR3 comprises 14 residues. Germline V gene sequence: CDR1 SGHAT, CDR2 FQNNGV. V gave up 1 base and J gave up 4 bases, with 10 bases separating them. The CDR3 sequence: CASSLARGSTEAFF. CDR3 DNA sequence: TGTGCCAGCAGCTTAGCCAGGGGCTCCACTGAAGCTTTCTTT.

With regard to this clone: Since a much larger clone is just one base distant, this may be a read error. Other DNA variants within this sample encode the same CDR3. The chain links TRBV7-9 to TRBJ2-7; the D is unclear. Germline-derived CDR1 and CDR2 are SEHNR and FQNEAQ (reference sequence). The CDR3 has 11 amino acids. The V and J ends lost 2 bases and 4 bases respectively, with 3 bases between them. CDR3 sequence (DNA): TGTGCCAGCAGCTTATCATACGAGCAGTACTTC. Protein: CASSLSYEQYF.

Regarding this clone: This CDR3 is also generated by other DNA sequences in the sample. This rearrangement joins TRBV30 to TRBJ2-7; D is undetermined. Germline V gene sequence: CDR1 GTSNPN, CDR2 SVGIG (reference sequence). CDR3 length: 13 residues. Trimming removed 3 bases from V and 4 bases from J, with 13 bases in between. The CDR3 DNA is TGTGCCTGGAGAGGGCAGCCAACTTACGAGCAGTACTTC. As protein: CAWRGQPTYEQYF. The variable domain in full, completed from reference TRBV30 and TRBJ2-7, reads SQTIHQWPATLVQPVGSPLSLECTVEGTSNPNLYWYRQAAGRGLQLLFYSVGIGQISSEVPQNLSASRPQDRQFILSSKKLLLSDSGFYLCAWRGQPTYEQYFGPGTRLTVT.

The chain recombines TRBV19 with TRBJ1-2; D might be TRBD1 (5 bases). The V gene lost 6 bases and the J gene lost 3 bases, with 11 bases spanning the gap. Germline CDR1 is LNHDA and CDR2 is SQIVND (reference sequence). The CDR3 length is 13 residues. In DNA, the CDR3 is TGTGCCAGTAGGACCCAAGGGGACTATGGCTACACCTTC. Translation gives CASRTQGDYGYTF.

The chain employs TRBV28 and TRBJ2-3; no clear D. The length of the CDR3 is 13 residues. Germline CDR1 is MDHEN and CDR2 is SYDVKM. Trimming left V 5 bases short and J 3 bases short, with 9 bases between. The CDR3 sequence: CASSRLGTDTQYF. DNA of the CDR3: TGTGCCAGCAGTAGACTCGGGACAGATACGCAGTATTTT.

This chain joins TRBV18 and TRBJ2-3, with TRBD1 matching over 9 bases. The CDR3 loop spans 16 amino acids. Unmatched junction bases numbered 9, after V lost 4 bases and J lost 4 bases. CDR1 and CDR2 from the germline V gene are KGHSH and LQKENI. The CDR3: CASSQPGQGFSDTQYF. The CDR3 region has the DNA TGTGCCAGCTCACAACCGGGACAGGGTTTTTCAGATACGCAGTATTTT.

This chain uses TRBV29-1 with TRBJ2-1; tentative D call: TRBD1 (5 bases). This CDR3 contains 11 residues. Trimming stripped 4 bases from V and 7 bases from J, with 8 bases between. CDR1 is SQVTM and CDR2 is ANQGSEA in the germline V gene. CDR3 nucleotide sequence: TGCAGCGTTGTCACAGGTAATGAGCAGTTCTTC. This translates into CSVVTGNEQFF.

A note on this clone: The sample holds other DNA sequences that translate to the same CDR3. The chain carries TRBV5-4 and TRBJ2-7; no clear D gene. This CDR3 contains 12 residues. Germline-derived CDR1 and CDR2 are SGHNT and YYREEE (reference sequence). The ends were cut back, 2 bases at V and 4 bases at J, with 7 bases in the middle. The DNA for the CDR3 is TGTGCCAGCAGCTTCGGGTCTTACGAGCAGTACTTC. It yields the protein CASSFGSYEQYF.

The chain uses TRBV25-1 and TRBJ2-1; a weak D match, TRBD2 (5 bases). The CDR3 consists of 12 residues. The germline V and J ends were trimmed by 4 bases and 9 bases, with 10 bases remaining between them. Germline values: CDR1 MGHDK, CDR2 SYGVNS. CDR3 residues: CASSGEQPEQFF. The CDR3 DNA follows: TGTGCCAGCAGTGGGGAGCAGCCTGAGCAGTTCTTC.

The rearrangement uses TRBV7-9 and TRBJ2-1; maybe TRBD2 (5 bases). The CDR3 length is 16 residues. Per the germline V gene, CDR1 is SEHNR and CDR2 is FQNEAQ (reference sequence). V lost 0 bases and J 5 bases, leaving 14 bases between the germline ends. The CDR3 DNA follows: TGTGCCAGCAGCTTAGCTGGTGGGAGTTTCGACAATGAGCAGTTCTTC. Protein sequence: CASSLAGGSFDNEQFF.

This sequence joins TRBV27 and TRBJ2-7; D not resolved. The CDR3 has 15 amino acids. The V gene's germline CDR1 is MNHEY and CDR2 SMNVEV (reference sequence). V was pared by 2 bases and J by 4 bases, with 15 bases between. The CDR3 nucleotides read TGTGCCAGCAGTTTAGGCAACCGGGTGGGGTACGAGCAGTACTTC. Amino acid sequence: CASSLGNRVGYEQYF.

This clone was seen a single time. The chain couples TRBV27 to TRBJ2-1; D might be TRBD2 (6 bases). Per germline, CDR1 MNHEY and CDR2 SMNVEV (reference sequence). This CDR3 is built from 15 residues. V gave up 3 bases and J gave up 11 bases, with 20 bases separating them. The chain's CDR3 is CASSLELADRGKQFF. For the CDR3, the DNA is TGTGCCAGCAGTTTGGAATTAGCGGATCGGGGGAAGCAGTTCTTC.

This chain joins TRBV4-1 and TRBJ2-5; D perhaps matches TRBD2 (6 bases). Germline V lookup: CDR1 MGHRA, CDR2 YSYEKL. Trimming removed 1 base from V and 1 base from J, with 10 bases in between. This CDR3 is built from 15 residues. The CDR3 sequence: CASSQALAPQETQYF. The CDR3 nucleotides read TGCGCCAGCAGCCAAGCCCTAGCGCCCCAAGAGACCCAGTACTTC.

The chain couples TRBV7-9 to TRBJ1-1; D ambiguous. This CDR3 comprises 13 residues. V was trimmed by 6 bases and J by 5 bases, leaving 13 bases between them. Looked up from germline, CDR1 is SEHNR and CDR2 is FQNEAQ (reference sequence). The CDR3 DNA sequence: TGTGCCAGCAGTCCCACCAGAGGGACTGAAGCTTTCTTT. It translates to CASSPTRGTEAFF.

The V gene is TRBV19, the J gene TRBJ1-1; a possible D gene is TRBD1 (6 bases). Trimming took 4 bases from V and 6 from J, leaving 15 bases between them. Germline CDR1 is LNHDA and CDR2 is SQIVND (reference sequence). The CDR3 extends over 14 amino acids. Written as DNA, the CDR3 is TGTGCCAGTAGTACAAGCGGGGGGCAGGCTGAAGCTTTCTTT. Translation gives CASSTSGGQAEAFF. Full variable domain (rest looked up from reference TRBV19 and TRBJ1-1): DGGITQSPKYLFRKEGQNVTLSCEQNLNHDAMYWYRQDPGQGLRLIYYSQIVNDFQKGDIAEGYSVSREKKESFPLTVTSAQKNPTAFYLCASSTSGGQAEAFFGQGTRLTVV.

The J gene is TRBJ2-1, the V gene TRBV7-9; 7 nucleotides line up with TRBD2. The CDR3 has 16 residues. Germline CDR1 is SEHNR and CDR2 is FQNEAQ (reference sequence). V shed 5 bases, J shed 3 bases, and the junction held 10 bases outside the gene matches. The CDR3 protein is CASSPQRDRRYNEQFF. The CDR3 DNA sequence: TGTGCCAGCAGCCCACAGCGGGACCGCCGCTACAATGAGCAGTTCTTC.

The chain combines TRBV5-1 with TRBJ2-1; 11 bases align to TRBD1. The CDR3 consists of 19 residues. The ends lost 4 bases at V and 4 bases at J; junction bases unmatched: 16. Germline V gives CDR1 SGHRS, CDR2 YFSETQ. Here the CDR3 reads CASSPDRGRVSGAYNEQFF. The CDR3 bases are TGCGCCAGCAGCCCGGACAGGGGGCGGGTTAGCGGGGCGTACAATGAGCAGTTCTTC.

This CDR3 is CASSDGPYEQYF. DNA for the CDR3: TGCGCCAGCAGTGATGGGCCCTACGAGCAGTACTTC. The J gene is TRBJ2-7, the V gene TRBV10-1; D remains ambiguous. From germline, CDR1 is WNHNN and CDR2 SYGVQD (reference sequence). This CDR3 is 12 amino acids long. The V and J ends lost 3 bases and 2 bases respectively, with 5 bases between them.

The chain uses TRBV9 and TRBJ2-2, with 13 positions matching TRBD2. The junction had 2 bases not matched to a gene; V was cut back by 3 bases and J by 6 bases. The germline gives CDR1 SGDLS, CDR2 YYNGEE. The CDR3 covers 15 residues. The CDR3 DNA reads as TGTGCCAGCAGCGACACTAGCGGGAGGGCCGGGGAGCTGTTTTTT. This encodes CASSDTSGRAGELFF.

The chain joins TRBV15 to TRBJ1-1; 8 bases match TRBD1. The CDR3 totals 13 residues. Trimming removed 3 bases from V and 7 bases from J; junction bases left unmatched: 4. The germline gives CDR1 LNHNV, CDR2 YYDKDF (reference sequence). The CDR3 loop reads CATSSPGGNEAFF. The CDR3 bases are TGTGCCACCAGCAGCCCAGGGGGCAATGAAGCTTTCTTT. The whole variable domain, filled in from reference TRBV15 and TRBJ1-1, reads DAMVIQNPRYQVTQFGKPVTLSCSQTLNHNVMYWYQQKSSQAPKLLFHYYDKDFNNEADTPDNFQSRRPNTSFCFLDIRSPGLGDTAMYLCATSSPGGNEAFFGQGTRLTVV.

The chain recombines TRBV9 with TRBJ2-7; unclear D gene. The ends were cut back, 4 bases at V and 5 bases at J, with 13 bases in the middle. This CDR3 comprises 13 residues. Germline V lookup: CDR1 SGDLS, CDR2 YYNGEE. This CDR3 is CASSPTASNEQYF. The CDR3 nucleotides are TGTGCCAGCAGCCCTACGGCTTCCAACGAGCAGTACTTC.

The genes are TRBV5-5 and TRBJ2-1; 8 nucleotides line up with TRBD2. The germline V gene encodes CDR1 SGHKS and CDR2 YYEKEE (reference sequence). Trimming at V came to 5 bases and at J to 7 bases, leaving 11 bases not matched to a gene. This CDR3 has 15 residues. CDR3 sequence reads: CASRPTGREDNEQFF. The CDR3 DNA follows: TGTGCCAGCAGGCCTACTGGGCGGGAGGATAATGAGCAGTTCTTC.

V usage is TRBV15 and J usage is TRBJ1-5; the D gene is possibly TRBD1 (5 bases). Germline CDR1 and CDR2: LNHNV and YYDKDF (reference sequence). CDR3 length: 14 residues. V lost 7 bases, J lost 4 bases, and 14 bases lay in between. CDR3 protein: CATKADNANQPQHF. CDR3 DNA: TGTGCCACCAAAGCGGACAACGCTAATCAGCCCCAGCATTTT.

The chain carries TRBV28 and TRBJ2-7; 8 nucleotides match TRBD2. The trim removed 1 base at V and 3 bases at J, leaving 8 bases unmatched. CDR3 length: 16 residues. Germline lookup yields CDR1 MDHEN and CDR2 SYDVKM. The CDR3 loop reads CASSLSGGSSGYEQYF. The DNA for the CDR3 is TGTGCCAGCAGTTTATCGGGGGGGAGCTCAGGCTACGAGCAGTACTTC.

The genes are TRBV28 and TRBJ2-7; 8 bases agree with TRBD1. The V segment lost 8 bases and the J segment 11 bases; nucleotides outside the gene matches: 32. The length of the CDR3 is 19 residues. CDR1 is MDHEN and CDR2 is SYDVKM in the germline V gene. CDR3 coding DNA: TGTGCCAGCCTTGGGACGACAGCGGTCTTTCGGGACAGGCCGGCCGGGGAGTACTTC. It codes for CASLGTTAVFRDRPAGEYF.